A single TCR beta chain is shown here with its context. Its antigen is not known. Libraries were prepared by immunoSEQ multiplex PCR; TCRdb keeps only in-frame clonotypes and omits some of them. The sample has over 55,000 clones, roughly 81% seen once. The V segment lost 0 bases and the J segment 5 bases; nucleotides outside the gene matches: 8. CDR1 is SGHRS and CDR2 is YFSETQ in the germline V gene. This CDR3 comprises 17 residues. This record comes from a study of vaccination effects on CD4 cells after COVID-19. Study-level results: Of the vaccine-induced clones from healthy vaccinees, merely 1 of 255 recognized common cold coronaviruses as well.

Antigen-specific CD4+ T cell clonotypes were called by their expansion after viral peptide-pool culture in ViraFEST. Investigators separated out CD4+ T cells once about eleven days of culture had passed. Neither prior SARS-CoV-2 infection nor positive nucleocapsid antibodies were present in the vaccine recipients. On day 3 and again on day 7, half the medium was replaced with IL-2 medium. The clonotype comes from a human donor who received a COVID-19 vaccine. V is TRBV5-1 and J is TRBJ2-2; 9 positions agree with TRBD1. The sequences come from CD4+ T cells from PBMCs cultured with HCoV-229E spike peptides, collected before COVID-19 vaccination. This chain's CDR3 is CASSLVAGQGRTGELFF. DNA for the CDR3: TGCGCCAGCAGCTTGGTTGCGGGACAGGGAAGAACCGGGGAGCTGTTTTTT.